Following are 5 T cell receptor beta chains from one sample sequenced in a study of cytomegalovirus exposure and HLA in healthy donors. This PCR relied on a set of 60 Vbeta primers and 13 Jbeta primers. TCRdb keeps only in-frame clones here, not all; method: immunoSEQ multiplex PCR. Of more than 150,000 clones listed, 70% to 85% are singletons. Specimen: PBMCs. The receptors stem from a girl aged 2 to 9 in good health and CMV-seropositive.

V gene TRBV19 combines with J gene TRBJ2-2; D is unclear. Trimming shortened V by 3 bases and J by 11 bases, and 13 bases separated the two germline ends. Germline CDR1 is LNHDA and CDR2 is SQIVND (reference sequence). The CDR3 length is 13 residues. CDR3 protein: CASSIQARFELFF. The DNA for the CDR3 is TGTGCCAGTAGTATCCAGGCGCGTTTTGAGCTGTTTTTT.

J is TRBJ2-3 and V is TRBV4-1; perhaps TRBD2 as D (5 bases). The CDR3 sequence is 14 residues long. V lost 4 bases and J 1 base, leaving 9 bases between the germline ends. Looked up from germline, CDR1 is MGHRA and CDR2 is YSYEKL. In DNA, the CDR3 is TGCGCCAGCAGCCGAGGGCCAGGCACAGATACGCAGTATTTT. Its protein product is CASSRGPGTDTQYF.

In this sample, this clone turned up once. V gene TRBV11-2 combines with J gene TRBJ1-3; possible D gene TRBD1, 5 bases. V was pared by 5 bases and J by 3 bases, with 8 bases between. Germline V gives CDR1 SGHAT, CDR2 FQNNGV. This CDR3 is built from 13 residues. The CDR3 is CASSPGFGNTIYF. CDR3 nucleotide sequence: TGTGCCAGCAGCCCAGGGTTTGGAAACACCATATATTTT.

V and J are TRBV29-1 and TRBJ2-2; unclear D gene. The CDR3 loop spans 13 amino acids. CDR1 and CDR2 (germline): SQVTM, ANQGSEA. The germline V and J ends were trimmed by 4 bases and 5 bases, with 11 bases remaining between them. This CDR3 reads CSVGAGRTGELFF. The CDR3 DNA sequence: TGCAGCGTTGGGGCAGGTCGTACCGGGGAGCTGTTTTTT.

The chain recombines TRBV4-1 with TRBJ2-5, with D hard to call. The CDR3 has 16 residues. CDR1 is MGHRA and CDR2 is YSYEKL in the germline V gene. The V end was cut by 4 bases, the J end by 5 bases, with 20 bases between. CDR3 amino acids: CASSPVERQPAETQYF. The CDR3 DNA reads TGCGCCAGCAGCCCGGTCGAGAGGCAGCCTGCGGAGACCCAGTACTTC.